A single T cell receptor beta chain is shown here with its context. Its target is unknown. The source of the sample is a study of cytomegalovirus exposure and HLA in healthy donors. Study-wide background: The approximately 120 validation repertoires matched the roughly 630 first-cohort repertoires in platform, a later analysis reported. Study findings and constraints: Some TCR beta chains (around 160 of them) were listed as cytomegalovirus-associated. That first-cohort TCR clusters tended to co-occur in the 120 or so validation repertoires was found in a later analysis. Despite most TCR sequences being rare, some public TCRs occurred in many donors.

The junction had 6 bases not matched to a gene; V was cut back by 1 base and J by 1 base. Per germline, CDR1 SEHNR and CDR2 FQNEAQ (reference sequence). The CDR3 covers 16 residues. Only in-frame clones appear in the TCRdb table, and some are missing; sequencing was by immunoSEQ multiplex PCR. In the table there are 100,000 to 150,000 clones, 75% to 90% of which are singletons. This clonotype was sampled from a woman between 18 and 30 years old in good health and CMV-seronegative. This chain connects TRBV7-9 to TRBJ2-7, with TRBD1 matching 8 bases. Sample: PBMCs. CDR3 sequence (DNA): TGTGCCAGCAGCTTAGTTGTGACAGGGGCTTCCTACGAGCAGTACTTC. This translates into CASSLVVTGASYEQYF.